These T cell receptor beta chains were read from a single sample in a study of T cell repertoires in cytomegalovirus infection. Each CDR3 protein gets one entry after TCRdb re-called the reads with MiXCR. Here the sample spans about 920,000 distinct CDR3 sequences, approximately 33% being singletons. No antigen has been assigned to these receptors. This specimen was cultured CD8+ T cells from PBMCs, taken from culture after CMV antigen stimulation. Receptors were obtained from a human donor in good health (CMV status not recorded). Some clones in this sample may be carry-over from other donors' samples. Each CDR3 is given without its conserved first and last residue. Fields, in order: V gene, clone size, J gene, CDR3 protein. Clone size appears in some rows only: once, few, many, or a class for an expanded clone.

V gene: TRBV7-9
clone size: many
J gene: TRBJ2-2
CDR3 protein: ASSLDGSGPGELF

V gene: TRBV5-4
clone size: few
J gene: TRBJ1-2
CDR3 protein: ASSFVGQINYGYT

V gene: TRBV2
clone size: .
J gene: TRBJ1-2
CDR3 protein: ATWDRGRGYT

V gene: TRBV7-7
clone size: many
J gene: TRBJ2-1
CDR3 protein: ASSRSGGHNEQF

V gene: TRBV28
clone size: few
J gene: TRBJ1-5
CDR3 protein: ASSTLRVLNQPQH

V gene: TRBV20-1
clone size: .
J gene: TRBJ1-5
CDR3 protein: SARRNQPQH

V gene: TRBV5-1
clone size: .
J gene: TRBJ2-3
CDR3 protein: ASSWEQGGTDTQY

V gene: TRBV28
clone size: .
J gene: TRBJ1-3
CDR3 protein: ASIERAGASGNTIY

V gene: TRBV7-9
clone size: .
J gene: TRBJ2-5
CDR3 protein: ASRRPDQTEETQY

V gene: TRBV10-3
clone size: .
J gene: TRBJ1-2
CDR3 protein: AIREGQNGYT

V gene: TRBV7-2
clone size: .
J gene: TRBJ2-7
CDR3 protein: ASSLRRASSYEQY

V gene: TRBV5-6
clone size: few
J gene: TRBJ1-2
CDR3 protein: ASSPGGAGGDYGYT

V gene: TRBV12-3/TRBV12-4
clone size: .
J gene: TRBJ2-3
CDR3 protein: ASGTIYTQY

V gene: TRBV6-2/TRBV6-3
clone size: .
J gene: TRBJ2-5
CDR3 protein: ASSFLASGGLQETQY

V gene: TRBV12-3/TRBV12-4
clone size: .
J gene: TRBJ1-2
CDR3 protein: VSTQTGPYGYT

V gene: TRBV2
clone size: .
J gene: TRBJ2-1
CDR3 protein: ASSEGLAGGLGNEQF

V gene: TRBV27
clone size: .
J gene: TRBJ2-7
CDR3 protein: ASGLSPHEQY

V gene: TRBV7-9
clone size: .
J gene: TRBJ1-1
CDR3 protein: ASSPRTGRPWNTEAF

V gene: TRBV12-3/TRBV12-4
clone size: few
J gene: TRBJ2-1
CDR3 protein: ASRHGDRGQDEQF

V gene: TRBV6-6
clone size: .
J gene: TRBJ1-5
CDR3 protein: ASSPGTGKGNQPQH

V gene: TRBV5-1
clone size: .
J gene: TRBJ2-3
CDR3 protein: ASGPRGHTQY

V gene: TRBV11-3
clone size: many
J gene: TRBJ1-1
CDR3 protein: ASSSDFGNTEAF

V gene: TRBV11-1
clone size: many
J gene: TRBJ2-3
CDR3 protein: ASSLYSGPLDTQY

V gene: TRBV7-9
clone size: few
J gene: TRBJ1-5
CDR3 protein: ASSNMGINQPQH

V gene: TRBV12-3/TRBV12-4
clone size: few
J gene: TRBJ2-1
CDR3 protein: ASKDTPSSYNEQF

V gene: TRBV9
clone size: many
J gene: TRBJ1-6
CDR3 protein: ASSERTGYNSPLH

V gene: TRBV12-3/TRBV12-4
clone size: .
J gene: TRBJ2-5
CDR3 protein: ASSPVGRRRTQY

V gene: TRBV7-6
clone size: many
J gene: TRBJ2-7
CDR3 protein: ASSSPGASEQY

V gene: TRBV7-8
clone size: .
J gene: TRBJ2-3
CDR3 protein: ASSFYRGTTDTQY

V gene: TRBV12-3/TRBV12-4
clone size: .
J gene: TRBJ2-2
CDR3 protein: ASSFGRGVTGELF

V gene: TRBV12-3/TRBV12-4
clone size: few
J gene: TRBJ2-1
CDR3 protein: ASSPGLAGALPYNEQF

V gene: TRBV29-1
clone size: .
J gene: TRBJ2-1
CDR3 protein: SVEETNNEQF

V gene: TRBV28
clone size: .
J gene: TRBJ2-1
CDR3 protein: ASSFPWASYNEQF

V gene: TRBV6-6
clone size: .
J gene: TRBJ2-7
CDR3 protein: ASSYSRGTEQY

V gene: TRBV19
clone size: .
J gene: TRBJ1-5
CDR3 protein: ASSPLRDRGQPQH

V gene: TRBV5-1
clone size: .
J gene: TRBJ2-3
CDR3 protein: ASIGGYTDTQY

V gene: TRBV7-6
clone size: few
J gene: TRBJ1-2
CDR3 protein: ASSLAEGMGPYGYT

V gene: TRBV7-9
clone size: few
J gene: TRBJ1-5
CDR3 protein: ASSYNRGHDSNQPQH

V gene: TRBV7-8
clone size: few
J gene: TRBJ1-2
CDR3 protein: ASSLDGQGALDYGYT

V gene: TRBV15
clone size: .
J gene: TRBJ2-1
CDR3 protein: ATNPTGGSYNEQF

V gene: TRBV7-4
clone size: few
J gene: TRBJ2-7
CDR3 protein: ASSLVRQKLYEQY

V gene: TRBV5-6
clone size: few
J gene: TRBJ2-2
CDR3 protein: ASSWGRPAGELF

V gene: TRBV6-4
clone size: few
J gene: TRBJ2-1
CDR3 protein: ASSDSRGPYNEQF